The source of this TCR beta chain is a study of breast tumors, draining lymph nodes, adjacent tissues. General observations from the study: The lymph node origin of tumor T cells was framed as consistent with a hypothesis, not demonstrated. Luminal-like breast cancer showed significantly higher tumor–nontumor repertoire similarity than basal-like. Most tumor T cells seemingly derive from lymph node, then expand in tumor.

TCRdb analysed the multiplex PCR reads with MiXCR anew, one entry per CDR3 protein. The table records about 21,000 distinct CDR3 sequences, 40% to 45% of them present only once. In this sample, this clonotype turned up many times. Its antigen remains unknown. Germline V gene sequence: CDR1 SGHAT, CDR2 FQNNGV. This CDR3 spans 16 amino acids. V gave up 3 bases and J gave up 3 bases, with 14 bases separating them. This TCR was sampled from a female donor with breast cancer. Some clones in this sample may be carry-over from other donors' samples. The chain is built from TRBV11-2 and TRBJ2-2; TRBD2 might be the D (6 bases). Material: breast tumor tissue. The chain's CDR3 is CASSFSLGGYTGELFF. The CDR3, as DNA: TGTGCCAGCAGCTTCTCACTGGGGGGATACACCGGGGAGCTGTTTTTT.